A selection of T cell receptor beta chains follows, all from one sample in a study of control samples from healthy donors and cancer patients. Produced via immunoSEQ multiplex PCR; TCRdb's table is partial and in-frame only. The sample has some 150,000 clones, approximately 93% seen once. The specimen was blood. The receptors were sampled from a man in his forties or fifties in good health. The CDR3 runs from the conserved cysteine through the conserved F or W. The order of the fields is V gene, CDR3 protein.

v_call: TRBV9
cdr3_aa: CASSVGTGGQETQYF

v_call: TRBV4-2
cdr3_aa: CASREDRGGLNEQFF

v_call: TRBV19
cdr3_aa: CASSRDRAYGYTF

v_call: TRBV27
cdr3_aa: CASTHMRGSDEKLFF

v_call: TRBV6-5
cdr3_aa: CASRNGGATYNEQFF

v_call: TRBV5-4
cdr3_aa: CASKPGQETYEQYF

v_call: TRBV3-1/TRBV3-2
cdr3_aa: CASSQDRSDTDTQYF

v_call: TRBV10-3
cdr3_aa: CAISDRNNEQFF

v_call: TRBV28
cdr3_aa: CASSTGHNAEAFF

v_call: TRBV6-2/TRBV6-3
cdr3_aa: CASSYPWDNYNEQFF

v_call: TRBV2
cdr3_aa: CASSRYSTDTQYF

v_call: TRBV3-1/TRBV3-2
cdr3_aa: CASSQINYGYTF

v_call: TRBV15
cdr3_aa: CATSRQGLAYEQYF

v_call: TRBV28
cdr3_aa: CASSQAGTGSYEQYF

v_call: TRBV4-2
cdr3_aa: CASSQMGGNSNQPQHF

v_call: TRBV28
cdr3_aa: CASSFAGTGRLSGYTF

v_call: TRBV14
cdr3_aa: CASSQIQGTPRETQYF

v_call: TRBV3-1/TRBV3-2
cdr3_aa: CASSQSRVAAFF

v_call: TRBV18
cdr3_aa: CASSPGQITDTQYF

v_call: TRBV24-1
cdr3_aa: CATQTSGRGEQFF

v_call: TRBV25-1
cdr3_aa: CASSDPTGGPMGAQYF

v_call: TRBV19
cdr3_aa: CASREGGFTGELFF

v_call: TRBV25-1
cdr3_aa: CASTRGANYGYTF

v_call: TRBV7-8
cdr3_aa: CASSLSGANSPLHF

v_call: TRBV5-5
cdr3_aa: CASSLGGQINYGYTF